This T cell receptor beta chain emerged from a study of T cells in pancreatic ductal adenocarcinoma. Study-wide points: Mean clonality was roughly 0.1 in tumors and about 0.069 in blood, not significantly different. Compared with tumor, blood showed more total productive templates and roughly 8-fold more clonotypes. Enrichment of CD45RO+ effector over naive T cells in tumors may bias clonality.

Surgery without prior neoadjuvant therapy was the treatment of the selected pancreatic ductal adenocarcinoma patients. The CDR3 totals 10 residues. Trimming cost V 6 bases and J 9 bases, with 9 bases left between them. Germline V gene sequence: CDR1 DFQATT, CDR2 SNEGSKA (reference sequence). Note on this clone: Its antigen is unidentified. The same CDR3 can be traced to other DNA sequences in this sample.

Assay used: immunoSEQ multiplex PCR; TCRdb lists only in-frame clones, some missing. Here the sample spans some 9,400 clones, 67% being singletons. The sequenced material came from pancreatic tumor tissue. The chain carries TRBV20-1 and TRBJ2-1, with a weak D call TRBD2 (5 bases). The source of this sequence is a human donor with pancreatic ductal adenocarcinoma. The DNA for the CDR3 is TGCAGTGCCGGGGTGGGTGAGCAGTTCTTC. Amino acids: CSAGVGEQFF.